The 21 T cell receptor beta chains given below trace back to one sample, sequenced in a study of CD8+ T cells in alopecia areata. Described treatment: oral pan-JAK inhibitor, 5-10 mg twice daily. Extraction and reverse transcription of RNA yielded cDNA as the sequencing template. The repertoire was sequenced with immunoSEQ multiplex PCR; TCRdb's copy has only in-frame clones and lacks some. The top ten clones hold under 1.2% of a sample with around 180,000 clones, roughly 66% of them seen once. This specimen consisted of CD4+ T cells sorted from blood, obtained at week 24, from a patient treated with tofacitinib. These receptors originate from a human donor with alopecia areata.

The rearrangement links TRBV10-3 to TRBJ2-3; D remains ambiguous. V was trimmed by 6 bases and J by 2 bases, leaving 6 bases between them. Germline CDR1 is ENHRY and CDR2 is SYGVKD. CDR3 length: 12 amino acids. The DNA of the CDR3 is TGTGCCATCAGCCAAGACACAGATACGCAGTATTTT. Protein product: CAISQDTDTQYF.

This clone was counted at least ten times. The genes are TRBV7-2 and TRBJ2-4; a possible D gene is TRBD2 (5 bases). V was pared by 3 bases and J by 6 bases, with 12 bases between. CDR1 is SGHTA, CDR2 FQGNSA, per germline. CDR3 size: 14 residues. The CDR3: CASSLRTSGNIQYF. The CDR3 coding sequence is TGTGCCAGCAGCTTGCGCACAAGCGGAAACATTCAGTACTTC.

The V and J genes are TRBV7-3 and TRBJ2-1; D might be TRBD2 (6 bases). Trimming cost V 3 bases and J 7 bases, with 13 bases left between them. The CDR3 length is 14 residues. Germline V gives CDR1 SGHTA, CDR2 FQGTGA. CDR3 DNA: TGTGCCAGCAGCTTGGCGGGGACTGGGAATGAGCAGTTCTTC. This gives the protein CASSLAGTGNEQFF.

The CDR3 loop reads CATSFASNQPQHF. CDR3 in DNA: TGTGCCACCAGTTTCGCTAGCAATCAGCCCCAGCATTTT. This rearrangement joins TRBV15 to TRBJ1-5; D is ambiguous. V was shortened by 6 bases and J by 0 bases, with 6 bases between the two germline ends. CDR1 is LNHNV, CDR2 YYDKDF, per germline (reference sequence). The CDR3 totals 13 residues.

This clone was observed a handful of times. The chain joins TRBV29-1 to TRBJ2-3; D not resolved. The germline gives CDR1 SQVTM, CDR2 ANQGSEA. The CDR3 spans 12 residues. Trimming cost V 4 bases and J 1 base, with 6 bases left between them. DNA for the CDR3: TGCAGCGTTGTACAACGCACAGATACGCAGTATTTT. The encoded protein is CSVVQRTDTQYF.

CDR3: CASGGTGYSPLHF. The CDR3 nucleotides read TGTGCCAGCGGGGGGACAGGTTATTCACCCCTCCACTTT. The rearrangement links TRBV25-1 to TRBJ1-6, with 8 positions matching TRBD1. The germline V gene encodes CDR1 MGHDK and CDR2 SYGVNS. Trimming took 8 bases from V and 8 from J; bases not matched to a gene: 5. The CDR3 extends over 13 amino acids. The variable domain in full, with the rest retrieved from reference TRBV25-1 and TRBJ1-6, is EADIYQTPRYLVIGTGKKITLECSQTMGHDKMYWYQQDPGMELHLIHYSYGVNSTEKGDLSSESTVSRIRTEHFPLTLESARPSHTSQYLCASGGTGYSPLHFGNGTRLTVT.

This clone was recorded a few times. V gene TRBV10-3 combines with J gene TRBJ2-1; D gene uncertain. V gave up 3 bases and J gave up 10 bases, with 10 bases separating them. The CDR3 spans 12 residues. The V gene's germline CDR1 is ENHRY and CDR2 SYGVKD. As DNA, the CDR3 is TGTGCCATCAGTGAAGACCGGGCCGAGCAGTTCTTC. Encoded protein: CAISEDRAEQFF.

This clone appeared a few times. Here the CDR3 reads CASSLVVANEQYF. CDR3 nucleotides: TGCGCCAGCAGCTTGGTGGTAGCGAACGAGCAGTACTTC. The chain recombines TRBV5-1 with TRBJ2-7; D might be TRBD2 (5 bases). V was pared by 0 bases and J by 5 bases, with 9 bases between. CDR3 length: 13 amino acids. Per germline, CDR1 SGHRS and CDR2 YFSETQ.

This clone was observed a handful of times. V is TRBV29-1 and J is TRBJ2-3; 8 bases line up with TRBD1. V shed 6 bases, J shed 2 bases, and the junction held 10 bases outside the gene matches. The CDR3 loop spans 15 amino acids. CDR1 is SQVTM, CDR2 ANQGSEA, per germline. The CDR3: CSVTPTGANTDTQYF. CDR3 sequence (DNA): TGCAGCGTAACTCCGACAGGGGCCAACACAGATACGCAGTATTTT.

A few counts support this clone. The J gene is TRBJ1-2, the V gene TRBV7-2, with TRBD1 matching 11 bases. The CDR3 is made up of 16 amino acids. Unmatched junction bases numbered 10, after V lost 2 bases and J lost 8 bases. Germline V lookup: CDR1 SGHTA, CDR2 FQGNSA. The CDR3 DNA reads TGTGCCAGCAGCTTATCTTTCCGGGGACAGGGGGGAGGCTACACCTTC. Protein sequence: CASSLSFRGQGGGYTF.

The chain joins TRBV25-1 to TRBJ1-6; 8 nucleotides align to TRBD1. This CDR3 comprises 16 residues. V shed 3 bases, J shed 4 bases, and the junction held 5 bases outside the gene matches. Germline CDR1 is MGHDK and CDR2 is SYGVNS. The DNA for the CDR3 is TGTGCCAGCAGTGACGCGGGGACAGGATATAATTCACCCCTCCACTTT. It yields the protein CASSDAGTGYNSPLHF.

The sample holds one count of this clone. This rearrangement joins TRBV6-1 to TRBJ2-7; D may be TRBD1 or TRBD2 (5 bases each). CDR1 and CDR2 from the germline V gene are MNHNS and SASEGT. V lost 6 bases, J lost 12 bases, and 15 bases lay in between. The CDR3 has 11 amino acids. CDR3 nucleotide sequence: TGTGCCAGCAGGATGGGGATCGGGGCGTACTTC. Its protein is CASRMGIGAYF.

For this clone: Distinct nucleotide sequences in the sample also encode this CDR3. The CDR3 DNA reads as TGCGCCAGCAGCTTGAGAGGACTAGCAGCAGATACGCAGTATTTT. Amino acids: CASSLRGLAADTQYF. The chain combines TRBV5-1 with TRBJ2-3; TRBD2 matches 8 bases. V shed 1 base, J shed 4 bases, and the junction held 5 bases outside the gene matches. This CDR3 contains 15 residues. The germline CDR1 and CDR2 sequences are SGHRS and YFSETQ.

The chain carries TRBV2 and TRBJ1-5; possible D gene TRBD1, 6 bases. V was shortened by 1 base and J by 8 bases, with 12 bases between the two germline ends. From germline, CDR1 is SNHLY and CDR2 FYNNEI. The CDR3 extends over 14 amino acids. The CDR3 loop is CASSEEFRGEPQHF. CDR3 sequence (DNA): TGTGCCAGCAGTGAAGAGTTCAGGGGAGAGCCCCAGCATTTT. The complete variable domain, with remaining parts taken from reference TRBV2 and TRBJ1-5, reads EPEVTQTPSHQVTQMGQEVILRCVPISNHLYFYWYRQILGQKVEFLVSFYNNEISEKSEIFDDQFSVERPDGSNFTLKIRSTKLEDSAMYFCASSEEFRGEPQHFGDGTRLSIL.

This chain connects TRBV5-6 to TRBJ2-7; either TRBD1 or TRBD2 may supply D (6 bases each). Germline CDR1 SGHDT, CDR2 YYEEEE. The CDR3 sequence is 15 residues long. Trimming shortened V by 4 bases and J by 0 bases, and 14 bases separated the two germline ends. DNA for the CDR3: TGTGCCAGCAGCGGGGAACAGGGAGGCTCCTACGAGCAGTACTTC. This sequence encodes CASSGEQGGSYEQYF.

This clone has just one count. V gene TRBV4-3 combines with J gene TRBJ2-6; D ambiguous. With 0 bases removed from V and 0 bases from J, the gap between germline ends came to 6 bases. Per the germline V gene, CDR1 is LGHNA and CDR2 is YSLEER. This CDR3 spans 16 amino acids. CDR3 loop: CASSQDPISGANVLTF. CDR3 in DNA: TGCGCCAGCAGCCAAGACCCGATCTCTGGGGCCAACGTCCTGACTTTC.

In regard to this clone: Other nucleotide sequences from this sample produce the same CDR3. The chain employs TRBV10-2 and TRBJ1-2; possibly TRBD1 for D (6 bases). Germline CDR1 WSHSY, CDR2 SAAADI. The CDR3 covers 14 residues. With 0 bases removed from V and 4 bases from J, the gap between germline ends came to 9 bases. For the CDR3, the DNA is TGCGCCAGCAGTGAGTCGAGGGGGATCTATGGCTACACCTTC. The encoded protein is CASSESRGIYGYTF.

The chain couples TRBV29-1 to TRBJ1-1, with D maybe TRBD1 (6 bases). Germline-derived CDR1 and CDR2 are SQVTM and ANQGSEA. The V gene lost 7 bases and the J gene lost 0 bases, with 6 bases spanning the gap. The CDR3 loop spans 11 amino acids. This CDR3 is CSGGLNTEAFF. The CDR3 DNA is TGCAGCGGGGGGCTGAACACTGAAGCTTTCTTT.

As for this clone: The identical CDR3 is also encoded by other nucleotide sequences in the sample. The chain has TRBV30 and TRBJ2-7, with 8 bases aligning to TRBD1. J gave up 2 bases and V 3 bases, and 9 bases lay outside the gene matches. The germline V gene has CDR1 GTSNPN and CDR2 SVGIG (reference sequence). The CDR3 covers 15 residues. The CDR3: CAWSPRTGLPYEQYF. The CDR3 DNA is TGTGCCTGGAGCCCCCGGACAGGGCTCCCCTACGAGCAGTACTTC.

This clone was seen more than once but under ten times. Other nucleotide sequences from this sample produce the same CDR3. The J gene is TRBJ2-3, the V gene TRBV20-1, with no clear D. The V gene lost 1 base and the J gene lost 3 bases, with 2 bases spanning the gap. Germline V gene lookup returns CDR1 DFQATT and CDR2 SNEGSKA (reference sequence). The CDR3 has 11 amino acids. CDR3 sequence reads: CSARATDTQYF. DNA for the CDR3: TGCAGTGCTAGAGCTACAGATACGCAGTATTTT.

V gene TRBV4-3 combines with J gene TRBJ2-1; 12 nucleotides line up with TRBD1. Trimming removed 4 bases from V and 10 bases from J; junction bases left unmatched: 11. Germline CDR1 and CDR2: LGHNA and YSLEER. The CDR3 consists of 16 residues. CDR3 in DNA: TGCGCCAGCAGCCGCAGGGACAGGGGGCCCGGTATGGAGCAGTTCTTC. Encoded protein: CASSRRDRGPGMEQFF.